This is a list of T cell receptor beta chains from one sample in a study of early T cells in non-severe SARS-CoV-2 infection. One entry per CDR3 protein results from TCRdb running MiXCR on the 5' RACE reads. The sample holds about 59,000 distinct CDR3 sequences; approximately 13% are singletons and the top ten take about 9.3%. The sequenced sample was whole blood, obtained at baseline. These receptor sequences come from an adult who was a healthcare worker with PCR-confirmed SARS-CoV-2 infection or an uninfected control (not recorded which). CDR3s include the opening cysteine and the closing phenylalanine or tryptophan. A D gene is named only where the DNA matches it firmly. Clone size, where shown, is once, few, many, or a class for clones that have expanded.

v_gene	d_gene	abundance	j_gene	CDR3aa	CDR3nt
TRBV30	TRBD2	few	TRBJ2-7	CAWRLTGGSGAYEQYF	TGTGCCTGGAGGCTGACGGGGGGGAGCGGCGCCTACGAGCAGTACTTC
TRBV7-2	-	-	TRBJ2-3	CASSLVSFTDTQYF	TGTGCCAGCAGCTTGGTCTCCTTTACAGATACGCAGTATTTT
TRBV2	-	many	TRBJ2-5	CASSYQETQYF	TGTGCCAGCAGTTACCAAGAGACCCAGTACTTC
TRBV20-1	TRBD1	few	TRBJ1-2	CSARVPGQGAIGYTF	TGCAGTGCTAGGGTCCCGGGACAGGGGGCAATAGGCTACACCTTC
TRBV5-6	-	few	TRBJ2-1	CASSLKSGNKQFF	TGTGCCAGCAGCTTGAAGTCCGGGAACAAGCAGTTCTTC
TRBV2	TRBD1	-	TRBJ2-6	CASSLRTGAFSGANVLTF	TGTGCCAGCAGCCTTCGTACAGGGGCTTTCTCTGGGGCCAACGTCCTGACTTTC
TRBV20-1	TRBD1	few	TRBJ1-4	CSASDRDDEKLFF	TGCAGTGCTTCGGACAGGGATGATGAAAAACTGTTTTTT
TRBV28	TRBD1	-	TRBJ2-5	CAKRQGDLETQYF	TGTGCCAAACGACAGGGGGATCTGGAGACCCAGTACTTC
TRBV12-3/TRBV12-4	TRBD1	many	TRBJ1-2	CASSSPGTGFGYTF	TGTGCCAGCAGCAGTCCCGGGACAGGGTTCGGCTACACCTTC
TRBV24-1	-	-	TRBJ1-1	CATSDLLSTEAFF	TGTGCCACCAGTGATTTGTTGAGCACTGAAGCTTTCTTT
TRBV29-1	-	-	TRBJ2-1	CSVEEWAGANNEQFF	TGCAGCGTTGAAGAATGGGCGGGTGCAAACAATGAGCAGTTCTTC
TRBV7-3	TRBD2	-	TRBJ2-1	CASSLMGTSGHNEQFF	TGTGCCAGCAGCCTTATGGGGACTAGCGGTCACAATGAGCAGTTCTTC
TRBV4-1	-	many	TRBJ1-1	CASSQAARQASNTEAFF	TGCGCCAGCAGCCAAGCTGCCCGACAGGCCTCGAACACTGAAGCTTTCTTT
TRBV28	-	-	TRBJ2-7	CASSLVASSYEQYF	TGTGCCAGCAGTTTAGTGGCCAGCTCCTACGAGCAGTACTTC
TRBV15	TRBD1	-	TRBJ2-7	CATSRDGTGGEQYF	TGTGCCACCAGCAGAGATGGGACAGGGGGCGAGCAGTACTTC
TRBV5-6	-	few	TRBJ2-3	CASSWGDTQYF	TGTGCCAGCAGCTGGGGAGATACGCAGTATTTT
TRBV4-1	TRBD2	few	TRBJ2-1	CASSRSTSGGSNEQFF	TGCGCCAGCAGCCGTTCGACTAGCGGGGGATCCAATGAGCAGTTCTTC
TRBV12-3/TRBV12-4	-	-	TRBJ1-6	CASRAPGPYNSPLHF	TGTGCCAGCAGAGCGCCGGGACCCTATAATTCACCCCTCCACTTT
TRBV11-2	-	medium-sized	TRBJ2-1	CASSFYRPNNEQFF	TGTGCCAGCAGCTTCTACCGACCGAATAATGAGCAGTTCTTC
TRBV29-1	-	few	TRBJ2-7	CSVEWGKEQYF	TGCAGCGTTGAATGGGGGAAGGAGCAGTACTTC
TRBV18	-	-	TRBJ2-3	CASSPGVRTDTQYF	TGTGCCAGCTCCCCGGGGGTACGGACAGATACGCAGTATTTT
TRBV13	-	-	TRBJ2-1	CASSLGFGILEQFF	TGTGCCAGCAGCCTGGGATTTGGGATACTGGAGCAGTTCTTC
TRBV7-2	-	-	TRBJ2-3	CASSLVAPSADTQYF	TGTGCCAGCAGCTTAGTGGCCCCCTCGGCAGATACGCAGTATTTT
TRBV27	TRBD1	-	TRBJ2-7	CASSTDRVGGKNYEQYF	TGTGCCAGCAGTACGGACAGGGTAGGGGGAAAAAACTACGAGCAGTACTTC
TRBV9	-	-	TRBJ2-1	CASSVSDEQFF	TGTGCCAGCAGCGTATCGGATGAGCAGTTCTTC
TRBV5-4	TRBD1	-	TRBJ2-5	CASSSPGQGNQETQYF	TGTGCCAGCAGCTCGCCGGGACAGGGGAATCAAGAGACCCAGTACTTC
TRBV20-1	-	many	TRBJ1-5	CSARGTSDGPQHF	TGCAGTGCTAGAGGGACTTCGGATGGGCCCCAGCATTTT
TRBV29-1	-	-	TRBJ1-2	CSVDKRVTNYGYTF	TGCAGCGTTGATAAAAGGGTTACTAACTATGGCTACACCTTC
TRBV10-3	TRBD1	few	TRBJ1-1	CATDTGDDTEAFF	TGTGCCACCGACACAGGGGATGACACTGAAGCTTTCTTT
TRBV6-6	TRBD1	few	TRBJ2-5	CASSYSRDRGRETQYF	TGTGCCAGCAGTTACTCGCGGGACAGGGGGCGAGAGACCCAGTACTTC
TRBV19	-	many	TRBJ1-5	CASNTQGGNQPQHF	TGTGCCAGTAACACCCAGGGAGGCAATCAGCCCCAGCATTTT
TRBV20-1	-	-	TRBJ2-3	CSAPTAITQYF	TGCAGTGCTCCAACGGCCATTACGCAGTATTTT
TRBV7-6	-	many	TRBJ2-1	CASSLTRVYEQFF	TGTGCCAGCAGCTTAACCAGGGTGTACGAGCAGTTCTTC
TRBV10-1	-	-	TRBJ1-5	CASSAGTGQPQHF	TGCGCCAGCAGTGCAGGGACGGGTCAGCCCCAGCATTTT
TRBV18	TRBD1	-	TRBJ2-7	CASSPEDRGQYEQYF	TGTGCCAGCTCACCAGAGGACAGGGGGCAGTACGAGCAGTACTTC
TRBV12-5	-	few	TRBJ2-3	CASGLSGEYTDTQYF	TGTGCTAGTGGTTTATCCGGAGAGTACACAGATACGCAGTATTTT
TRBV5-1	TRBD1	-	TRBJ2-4	CASTQGDPKNIQYF	TGCGCCAGCACCCAGGGGGATCCCAAAAACATTCAGTACTTC
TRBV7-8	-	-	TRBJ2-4	CASSLKNIQYF	TGTGCCAGCAGCCTAAAAAACATTCAGTACTTC
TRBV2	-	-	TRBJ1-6	CASRRPGTGSPLHF	TGTGCCAGCAGACGGCCGGGGACGGGGTCACCCCTCCACTTT
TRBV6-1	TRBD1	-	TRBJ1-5	CASSPLNRGLNQPQHF	TGTGCCAGCAGTCCTCTGAACAGGGGGCTGAATCAGCCCCAGCATTTT
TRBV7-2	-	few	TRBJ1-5	CASSLEQGFQSQHF	TGTGCCAGCAGCTTAGAGCAGGGTTTTCAGTCCCAGCATTTT
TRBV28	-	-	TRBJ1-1	CASSTAVLEDTEAFF	TGTGCCAGCAGTACTGCAGTTCTCGAGGACACTGAAGCTTTCTTT
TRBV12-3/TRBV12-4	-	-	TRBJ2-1	CASNPLITSYNEQFF	TGTGCCAGCAATCCCCTCATTACCTCCTACAATGAGCAGTTCTTC
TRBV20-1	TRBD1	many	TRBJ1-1	CSAPVPGQGLNTEAFF	TGCAGTGCTCCAGTCCCGGGACAGGGGTTGAACACTGAAGCTTTCTTT
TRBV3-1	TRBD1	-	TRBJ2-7	CASSYTDRGEQYF	TGTGCCAGCAGCTATACGGACAGGGGCGAGCAGTACTTC
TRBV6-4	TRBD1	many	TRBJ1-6	CASSETGGQGYSPLHF	TGTGCCAGCAGTGAGACAGGGGGACAGGGATATTCACCCCTCCACTTT
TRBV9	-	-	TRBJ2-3	CASSVTPSTDTQYF	TGTGCCAGCAGCGTTACCCCTAGCACAGATACGCAGTATTTT
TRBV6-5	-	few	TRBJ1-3	CASSYAGASGNTIYF	TGTGCCAGCAGTTACGCGGGGGCGTCAGGAAACACCATATATTTT
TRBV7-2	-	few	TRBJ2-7	CASSLFGGAYEQYF	TGTGCCAGCAGCTTATTCGGCGGGGCCTACGAGCAGTACTTC
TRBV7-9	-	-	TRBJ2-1	CASSLVGADEQFF	TGTGCCAGCAGCTTAGTAGGGGCTGATGAGCAGTTCTTC
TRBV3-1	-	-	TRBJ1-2	CASSQEPQTYGYTF	TGTGCCAGCAGCCAAGAACCACAGACATATGGCTACACCTTC
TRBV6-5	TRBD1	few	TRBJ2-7	CASSWDNRGTYEQYF	TGTGCCAGCAGTTGGGATAACAGGGGAACGTACGAGCAGTACTTC
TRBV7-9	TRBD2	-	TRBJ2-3	CASSPHTSGGTDTQYF	TGTGCCAGCAGCCCGCACACTAGCGGGGGCACAGATACGCAGTATTTT
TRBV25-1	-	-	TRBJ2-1	CASSDLWPPEQFF	TGTGCCAGCAGTGATCTGTGGCCCCCGGAGCAGTTCTTC